These T cell receptor beta chains were read from a single sample in a study of blood T cell repertoires in COVID-19. Produced via immunoSEQ multiplex PCR; TCRdb's table is partial and in-frame only. The data show about 190,000 clones, 75% to 90% seen once. The sequenced sample consisted of peripheral blood. The receptors shown here come from a middle-aged man with acute or convalescent COVID-19. CDR3s include the opening cysteine and the closing phenylalanine or tryptophan. A D gene is named only where the DNA matches it firmly. Clone size is not always given. Where it is, it says once, few, many or a class for expanded clones.

cdr3_nt: TGTGCCAGCAGTGAATCTCGGACTGGCCCTGGAGATACGCAGTATTTT
cdr3_aa: CASSESRTGPGDTQYF
j_call: TRBJ2-3
d_call: .
v_call: TRBV2
clone_size: .

cdr3_nt: TGTGCCAGCAGCTTTTCTAGCGCCCTGGGGGAGACCCAGTACTTC
cdr3_aa: CASSFSSALGETQYF
j_call: TRBJ2-5
d_call: .
v_call: TRBV5-4
clone_size: .

cdr3_nt: TGCGCCAGCAGCCAAGATCGACAACAGATTTACGAGCAGTACTTC
cdr3_aa: CASSQDRQQIYEQYF
j_call: TRBJ2-7
d_call: .
v_call: TRBV4-3
clone_size: .

cdr3_nt: TGTGCCTGGACACAGGGATCTGTCGCGGGGCCCCAGCATTTT
cdr3_aa: CAWTQGSVAGPQHF
j_call: TRBJ1-5
d_call: .
v_call: TRBV30
clone_size: .

cdr3_nt: TGTGCCAGCAGCTTCAGGGGCGAGCAGTTCTTC
cdr3_aa: CASSFRGEQFF
j_call: TRBJ2-1
d_call: .
v_call: TRBV11-2
clone_size: .

cdr3_nt: TGTGCCAGCAGCCTGAAACCCGGCGGTAACACTGAAGCTTTCTTT
cdr3_aa: CASSLKPGGNTEAFF
j_call: TRBJ1-1
d_call: .
v_call: TRBV9
clone_size: .

cdr3_nt: TGTGCCAGCAGTGAATTGCAGGTCGGACAGGGCTTCGATGGCTACACCTTC
cdr3_aa: CASSELQVGQGFDGYTF
j_call: TRBJ1-2
d_call: TRBD1
v_call: TRBV2
clone_size: .

cdr3_nt: TGTGCCAGCAGTTTCGCGGGACAGGGGACGACCCAGTACTTC
cdr3_aa: CASSFAGQGTTQYF
j_call: TRBJ2-5
d_call: TRBD1
v_call: TRBV3-1/TRBV3-2
clone_size: .

cdr3_nt: TGTGCCAGCAGCCCCGGGGGGTACAGGGGGCGCAATCAGCCCCAGCATTTT
cdr3_aa: CASSPGGYRGRNQPQHF
j_call: TRBJ1-5
d_call: TRBD1
v_call: TRBV7-9
clone_size: .

cdr3_nt: TGTGCCAGTTATCTACCGGGGAACACTGAAGCTTTCTTT
cdr3_aa: CASYLPGNTEAFF
j_call: TRBJ1-1
d_call: .
v_call: TRBV19
clone_size: .

cdr3_nt: TGTGCCAGCAGTTGGTCTCTGCTGGGGGCAAGCACAGATACGCAGTATTTT
cdr3_aa: CASSWSLLGASTDTQYF
j_call: TRBJ2-3
d_call: .
v_call: TRBV5-4
clone_size: .

cdr3_nt: TGCGCCAGCAGCCAGGGTTACAGGGACACTGAAGCTTTCTTT
cdr3_aa: CASSQGYRDTEAFF
j_call: TRBJ1-1
d_call: .
v_call: TRBV4-1
clone_size: .

cdr3_nt: TGTGCCAGCAGCTTGCTTCATACTAGCGGGGGGTTCACAGATACGCAGTATTTT
cdr3_aa: CASSLLHTSGGFTDTQYF
j_call: TRBJ2-3
d_call: TRBD2
v_call: TRBV5-6
clone_size: .

cdr3_nt: TGTGCCAGCAGCCAGGGGGGACCTGAAGCTTTCTTT
cdr3_aa: CASSQGGPEAFF
j_call: TRBJ1-1
d_call: .
v_call: TRBV3-1/TRBV3-2
clone_size: few

cdr3_nt: TGTGCCTTGATGGGGGGGGTCAGGGAAAAACTGTTTTTT
cdr3_aa: CALMGGVREKLFF
j_call: TRBJ1-4
d_call: .
v_call: TRBV30
clone_size: .

cdr3_nt: TGTGCCAGCAGAAGACTAGCGGGACATACCTACGAGCAGTACTTC
cdr3_aa: CASRRLAGHTYEQYF
j_call: TRBJ2-7
d_call: .
v_call: TRBV21-1
clone_size: .

cdr3_nt: TGTGCCAGCAGTCGACAGGACGAGCAGTACTTC
cdr3_aa: CASSRQDEQYF
j_call: TRBJ2-7
d_call: .
v_call: TRBV3-1/TRBV3-2
clone_size: once

cdr3_nt: TGTGCTAGCAGCCCGACAGGCAGCACAGATACGCAGTATTTT
cdr3_aa: CASSPTGSTDTQYF
j_call: TRBJ2-3
d_call: .
v_call: TRBV7-7
clone_size: .

cdr3_nt: TGCGCCAGCAGCCTCGGGACAGGGGTTTCCTACGAGCAGTACTTC
cdr3_aa: CASSLGTGVSYEQYF
j_call: TRBJ2-7
d_call: TRBD1
v_call: TRBV5-1
clone_size: .

cdr3_nt: TGTGCCAGCAGCTGGGACAGGGGTTTCGGCTACACCTTC
cdr3_aa: CASSWDRGFGYTF
j_call: TRBJ1-2
d_call: TRBD1
v_call: TRBV5-4
clone_size: .

cdr3_nt: TGTGCCTGGAGACCCGGGTCTAATTCACCCCTCCACTTT
cdr3_aa: CAWRPGSNSPLHF
j_call: TRBJ1-6
d_call: .
v_call: TRBV30
clone_size: .

cdr3_nt: TGCAGCGTTGGAGGGATCGAGGGCTACACCTTC
cdr3_aa: CSVGGIEGYTF
j_call: TRBJ1-2
d_call: .
v_call: TRBV29-1
clone_size: .

cdr3_nt: TGTGCCAGCAGTTTCGGCGACAGGAACACTGAAGCTTTCTTT
cdr3_aa: CASSFGDRNTEAFF
j_call: TRBJ1-1
d_call: .
v_call: TRBV6-5
clone_size: .

cdr3_nt: TGTGCCAGCAGTTCCCTAGACAGGGACCACGAGCAGTACTTC
cdr3_aa: CASSSLDRDHEQYF
j_call: TRBJ2-7
d_call: TRBD1
v_call: TRBV6-5
clone_size: .

cdr3_nt: TGCGCCAGCAGCCAGCACCAGGGTTCCTACGAGCAGTACTTC
cdr3_aa: CASSQHQGSYEQYF
j_call: TRBJ2-7
d_call: .
v_call: TRBV4-1
clone_size: .

cdr3_nt: TGTGCCACGGGGGACAGGGGTCTCGGCACTGAAGCTTTCTTT
cdr3_aa: CATGDRGLGTEAFF
j_call: TRBJ1-1
d_call: TRBD1
v_call: TRBV6-5
clone_size: .

cdr3_nt: TGCAGCGTGAGGACTAGGACGGGCTCCTACGAGCAGTACTTC
cdr3_aa: CSVRTRTGSYEQYF
j_call: TRBJ2-7
d_call: TRBD2
v_call: TRBV29-1
clone_size: .

cdr3_nt: TGTGCCAGCAGCTTAGTGAGCGGCACTGAAGCTTTCTTT
cdr3_aa: CASSLVSGTEAFF
j_call: TRBJ1-1
d_call: .
v_call: TRBV7-9
clone_size: .

cdr3_nt: TGTGCCAGCAGCTTGGGGGCTCAGAGCTCCTATAATTCACCCCTCCACTTT
cdr3_aa: CASSLGAQSSYNSPLHF
j_call: TRBJ1-6
d_call: .
v_call: TRBV5-4
clone_size: once

cdr3_nt: TGTGCCAGCAGCGACGGACAGGGGTTAAGAGCTTTCTTT
cdr3_aa: CASSDGQGLRAFF
j_call: TRBJ1-1
d_call: TRBD1
v_call: TRBV11-3
clone_size: .

cdr3_nt: TGTGCCAGCAGCTCTCGGGGGGGCTCCTACAATGAGCAGTTCTTC
cdr3_aa: CASSSRGGSYNEQFF
j_call: TRBJ2-1
d_call: TRBD2
v_call: TRBV7-2
clone_size: .

cdr3_nt: TGTGCCAGCAGCCAAGACCCAGGGCGTACCGGGGAGCTGTTTTTT
cdr3_aa: CASSQDPGRTGELFF
j_call: TRBJ2-2
d_call: .
v_call: TRBV3-1/TRBV3-2
clone_size: .

cdr3_nt: TGTGCCAGCAGCCTATCCCGGGGCTCTGGGGCCAACGTCCTGACTTTC
cdr3_aa: CASSLSRGSGANVLTF
j_call: TRBJ2-6
d_call: .
v_call: TRBV7-9
clone_size: .

cdr3_nt: TGTGCCAGCAGTTTAACGGGTTACAATGAGCAGTTCTTC
cdr3_aa: CASSLTGYNEQFF
j_call: TRBJ2-1
d_call: .
v_call: TRBV28
clone_size: .

cdr3_nt: TGTGCCAGCACCGATAACGTGAGTTACAATGAGCAGTTCTTC
cdr3_aa: CASTDNVSYNEQFF
j_call: TRBJ2-1
d_call: .
v_call: TRBV13
clone_size: .

cdr3_nt: TGTGCCAGCAGCTTACGGCTAGTTGCCCACGAGCAGTACTTC
cdr3_aa: CASSLRLVAHEQYF
j_call: TRBJ2-7
d_call: .
v_call: TRBV7-2
clone_size: .

cdr3_nt: TGTGCCAGCAGCTTCGGGACAGGGAGTGAGGAGCAGTTCTTC
cdr3_aa: CASSFGTGSEEQFF
j_call: TRBJ2-1
d_call: TRBD1
v_call: TRBV11-1
clone_size: .

cdr3_nt: TGTGCCAGCAGCCCCCCAGGGGCTGAAAAACTGTTTTTT
cdr3_aa: CASSPPGAEKLFF
j_call: TRBJ1-4
d_call: .
v_call: TRBV5-4
clone_size: .

cdr3_nt: TGTGCCCGAGACAGGAACACCGGGGAGCTGTTTTTT
cdr3_aa: CARDRNTGELFF
j_call: TRBJ2-2
d_call: .
v_call: TRBV30
clone_size: .

cdr3_nt: TGTGCCTGGAGTGTACTCCAGGTACTGAACACTGAAGCTTTCTTT
cdr3_aa: CAWSVLQVLNTEAFF
j_call: TRBJ1-1
d_call: .
v_call: TRBV30
clone_size: .

cdr3_nt: TGTGCCAGCAGTTTTCGGACAGGGTCTCACGAGCAGTACTTC
cdr3_aa: CASSFRTGSHEQYF
j_call: TRBJ2-7
d_call: TRBD1
v_call: TRBV6-5
clone_size: .

cdr3_nt: TGTGCCAGCAGCACCCTACGGAGCAATCAGCCCCAGCATTTT
cdr3_aa: CASSTLRSNQPQHF
j_call: TRBJ1-5
d_call: .
v_call: TRBV21-1
clone_size: .

cdr3_nt: TGCGCCAGCAGCTCCCTCGGGACAGGCAATCAGCCCCAGCATTTT
cdr3_aa: CASSSLGTGNQPQHF
j_call: TRBJ1-5
d_call: TRBD1
v_call: TRBV5-1
clone_size: few

cdr3_nt: TGTGCCAGCAGTTGGGGCTTTGGACGCGAGCAGTACTTC
cdr3_aa: CASSWGFGREQYF
j_call: TRBJ2-7
d_call: .
v_call: TRBV6-5
clone_size: once

cdr3_nt: TGTGCCAGCAGCCTGCGACAGGGTTCTTTCTCTGAAGCTTTCTTT
cdr3_aa: CASSLRQGSFSEAFF
j_call: TRBJ1-1
d_call: TRBD1
v_call: TRBV7-9
clone_size: .

cdr3_nt: .
cdr3_aa: CASTSDRGIGANVLTF
j_call: TRBJ2-6
d_call: .
v_call: TRBV19
clone_size: .

cdr3_nt: TGCGCCAGCAGCTGGGGAAGGGGGCGGACCGGGGAGCTGTTTTTT
cdr3_aa: CASSWGRGRTGELFF
j_call: TRBJ2-2
d_call: TRBD1
v_call: TRBV5-1
clone_size: .

cdr3_nt: TGCGCCAGCATGGGACAGGGGGCGCAAAGCACTGAAGCTTTCTTT
cdr3_aa: CASMGQGAQSTEAFF
j_call: TRBJ1-1
d_call: TRBD1
v_call: TRBV5-1
clone_size: .